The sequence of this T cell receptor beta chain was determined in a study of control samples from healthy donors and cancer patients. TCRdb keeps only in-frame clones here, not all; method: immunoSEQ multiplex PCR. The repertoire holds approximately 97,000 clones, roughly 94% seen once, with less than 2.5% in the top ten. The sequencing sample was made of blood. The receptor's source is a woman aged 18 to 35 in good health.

Here the CDR3 reads CASKRGTTYEQYF. The CDR3, as DNA: TGTGCCAGCAAGAGGGGAACTACCTACGAGCAGTACTTC. The chain links TRBV27 to TRBJ2-7; D tentatively fits TRBD1 or TRBD2 (5 bases each). The CDR3 has 13 amino acids. The V and J ends lost 7 bases and 2 bases respectively, with 12 bases between them. CDR1 MNHEY and CDR2 SMNVEV come from the germline V gene (reference sequence).